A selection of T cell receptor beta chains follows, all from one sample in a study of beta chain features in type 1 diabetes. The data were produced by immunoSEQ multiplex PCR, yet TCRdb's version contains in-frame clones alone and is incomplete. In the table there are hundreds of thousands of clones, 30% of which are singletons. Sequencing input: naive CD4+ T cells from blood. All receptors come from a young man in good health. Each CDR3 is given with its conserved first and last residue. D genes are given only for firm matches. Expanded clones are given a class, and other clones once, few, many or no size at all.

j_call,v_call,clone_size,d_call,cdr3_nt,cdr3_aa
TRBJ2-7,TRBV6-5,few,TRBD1,TGTGCCAGCAGTTACCCGGGACAGGGGCATTGGGAGCAGTACTTC,CASSYPGQGHWEQYF
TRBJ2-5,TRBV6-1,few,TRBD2,TGTGCCAGCAGTGAAGCGCTGACTAGCGGAGAGACCCAGTACTTC,CASSEALTSGETQYF
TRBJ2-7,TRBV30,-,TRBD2,TGTGCCTGCATCCCGGGACTAGTAGGTGCCGAGCAGTACTTC,CACIPGLVGAEQYF
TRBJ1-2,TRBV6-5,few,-,TGTGCCAGCAGTTACGGTGGCGGCTATGGCTACACCTTC,CASSYGGGYGYTF
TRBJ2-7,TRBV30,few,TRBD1,TGTGCCTGGACAGGGACAGGGACCTACGAGCAGTACTTC,CAWTGTGTYEQYF
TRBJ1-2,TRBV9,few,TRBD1,TGTGCCAGCAGCACCGGACAGGGGACCTATGGCTACACCTTC,CASSTGQGTYGYTF
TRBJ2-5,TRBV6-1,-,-,TGTGCCAGCGGCCCCGGGACATCGTCATGGGAGACCCAGTACTTC,CASGPGTSSWETQYF
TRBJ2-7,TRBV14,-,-,TGTGCCAGCAGCCAAGCCGGTTGGGCGGTACGCCTGTACTTC,CASSQAGWAVRLYF
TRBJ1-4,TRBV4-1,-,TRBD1,TGCGCCAGCAGCCAAGATTCGGACAGGGTTAATGAAAAACTGTTTTTT,CASSQDSDRVNEKLFF
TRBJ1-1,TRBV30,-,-,TGTGCCTGGAGTAAGGGCAGGTTGGGCACTGAAGCTTTCTTT,CAWSKGRLGTEAFF
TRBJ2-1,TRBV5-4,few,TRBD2,TGTGCCAGCAGCTTTAGCGGGAGCGGGGCCGATGAGCAGTTCTTC,CASSFSGSGADEQFF
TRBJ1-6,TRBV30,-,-,TGTGCCCTGGATAGGGGGGGATCACCCCTCCACTTT,CALDRGGSPLHF
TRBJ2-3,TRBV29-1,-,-,TGCAGCGTCGCGATTACAGATACGCAGTATTTT,CSVAITDTQYF
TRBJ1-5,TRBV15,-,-,TGTGCCACCAGCAGAGGGACGGCGGGTTATCAGCCCCAGCATTTT,CATSRGTAGYQPQHF
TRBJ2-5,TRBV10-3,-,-,TGTGCCATCAGTGAGTTAGGGGTGCGGGAGACCCAGTACTTC,CAISELGVRETQYF
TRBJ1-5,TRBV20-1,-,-,TGCAGTGCTACCCGGGGTCAGCCCCAGCATTTT,CSATRGQPQHF
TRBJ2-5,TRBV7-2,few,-,TGTGCCAGCAGCCCGAGGGGCCAACAAGAGACCCAGTACTTC,CASSPRGQQETQYF
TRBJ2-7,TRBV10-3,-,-,TGTGCCATCAGTGAGGGGGTGTTTCCCCCCGAGCAGTACTTC,CAISEGVFPPEQYF
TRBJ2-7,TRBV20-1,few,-,TGCAGTGCTCTCAGCGGAGACGAGCAGTACTTC,CSALSGDEQYF
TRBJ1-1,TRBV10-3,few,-,TGTGCCATCAGACAAGACAGCACTGAAGCTTTCTTT,CAIRQDSTEAFF
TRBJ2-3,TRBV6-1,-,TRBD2,TGTGCCAGCAGGGACGGGACTAGCGAAGATACGCAGTATTTT,CASRDGTSEDTQYF
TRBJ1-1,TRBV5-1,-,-,TGCGCCAGCAGCTCTCAGGGAGGGGACACTGAAGCTTTCTTT,CASSSQGGDTEAFF
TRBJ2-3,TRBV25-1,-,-,TGTGCCAGCAGTGTTTTAATTGCAGATACGCAGTATTTT,CASSVLIADTQYF
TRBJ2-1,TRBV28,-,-,TGTGCCAGCAGTTTGGGCGGCTCCTACAATGAGCAGTTCTTC,CASSLGGSYNEQFF
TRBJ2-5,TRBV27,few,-,TGTGCCAGCAGCGCTCGTCCCCAAGAGACCCAGTACTTC,CASSARPQETQYF
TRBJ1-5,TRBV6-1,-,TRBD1,TGTGCCAGCAGTCCGGGACAGGGCTATCAGCCCCAGCATTTT,CASSPGQGYQPQHF
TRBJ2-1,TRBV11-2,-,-,TGTGCCAGCAGCCTAGGGGCTTCCTACAATGAGCAGTTCTTC,CASSLGASYNEQFF
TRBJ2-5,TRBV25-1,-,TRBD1,TGTGCCAGCAGTGAGGGCTTCGGACAGGGGATTGGAGAGACCCAGTACTTC,CASSEGFGQGIGETQYF
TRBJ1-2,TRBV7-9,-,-,TGTGCCAGCAGCTCCGACGTAGAAGCTAACTATGGCTACACCTTC,CASSSDVEANYGYTF
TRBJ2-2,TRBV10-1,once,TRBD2,TGCGCCAGCAGGACTAGCGGGAGTAGCGGGGAGCTGTTTTTT,CASRTSGSSGELFF
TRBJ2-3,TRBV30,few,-,TGTGCCTGGAAAGGAAAACCCGATACGCAGTATTTT,CAWKGKPDTQYF
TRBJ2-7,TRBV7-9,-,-,TGTGCCAGCAGCTCGAAGATCGCCGCCTACGAGCAGTACTTC,CASSSKIAAYEQYF
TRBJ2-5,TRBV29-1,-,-,TGCAGCGTTGAGGAGACTGGAGAGACCCAGTACTTC,CSVEETGETQYF
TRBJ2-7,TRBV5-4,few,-,TGTGCCAGCAGCCACTCTCCGGGGCCCGCCTACGAGCAGTACTTC,CASSHSPGPAYEQYF
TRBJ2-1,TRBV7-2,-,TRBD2,TGTGCCAGCAGCTTATTGCGGGAGTTCCAACAGTTCTTC,CASSLLREFQQFF
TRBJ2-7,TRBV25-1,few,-,TGTGCCAGCAGTGGCCGGGTTTCTTACGAGCAGTACTTC,CASSGRVSYEQYF
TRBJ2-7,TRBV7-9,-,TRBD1,TGTGCCAGCATCTTTGGACAGGGCGCCTACGAGCAGTACTTC,CASIFGQGAYEQYF
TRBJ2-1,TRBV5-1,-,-,TGCGCCAGCAGCTTGATGACCGGCGACAATGAGCAGTTCTTC,CASSLMTGDNEQFF
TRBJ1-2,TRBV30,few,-,TGTGCCTGGAGTGTACGACACCAAACGGGTGGCTACACCTTC,CAWSVRHQTGGYTF
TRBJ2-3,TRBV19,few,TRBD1,TGTGCCAGTAGTAGGGGACAGGGGAGAAAGGATACGCAGTATTTT,CASSRGQGRKDTQYF
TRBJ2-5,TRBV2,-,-,TGTGCCAGCAGTTCGCTGTACCAAGAGACCCAGTACTTC,CASSSLYQETQYF
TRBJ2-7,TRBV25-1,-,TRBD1,TGTGCCAGCAGTGATCGGACAGGGTCCCACGAGCAGTACTTC,CASSDRTGSHEQYF
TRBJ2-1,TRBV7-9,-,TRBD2,TGTGCCAGCAGGGGACTAGCGGGGACCTACAATGAGCAGTTCTTC,CASRGLAGTYNEQFF